Listed below are T cell receptor beta chains from one sample, sequenced in a study of breast tumors, draining lymph nodes, adjacent tissues. TCRdb re-called the multiplex PCR reads with MiXCR, one entry per CDR3 protein. In the table there are approximately 230,000 distinct CDR3 sequences, less than 35% of which are singletons. Sequencing was performed on axillary lymph node tissue. Receptors were obtained from a female donor with breast cancer. Some clones in this sample may be carry-over from other donors' samples. Each CDR3 is given with its conserved first and last residue. The D gene is left open where the match is weak. For some rows the clone size is stated as once, few or many, or as a class when expanded; others skip it.

TRBV19,NA,TRBJ2-3,many,CASSRATALTQYF
TRBV2,NA,TRBJ2-3,NA,CASGRGLQPYEQYF
TRBV4-1,NA,TRBJ1-4,NA,CASSHLPGKLFF
TRBV7-2,NA,TRBJ2-3,many,CASSTTQTSTDTQYF
TRBV7-8,TRBD2,TRBJ2-7,many,CASSLGGRVYEQYF
TRBV7-3,NA,TRBJ2-5,many,CASSSQGGYQETQYF
TRBV11-2,NA,TRBJ2-1,many,CASSDQGGEQFF
TRBV4-2,NA,TRBJ1-3,many,CASSDTGYSGNTIYF
TRBV5-1,NA,TRBJ1-6,many,CASSLVHESPLHF
TRBV12-3/TRBV12-4,TRBD2,TRBJ2-2,few,CASSFNPSGVGELFF
TRBV7-2,NA,TRBJ2-7,NA,CASSQGNEQYF
TRBV3-1,TRBD2,TRBJ2-5,few,CASSQEWASGSQETQYF
TRBV18,NA,TRBJ1-5,few,CASSQGGDQPQHF
TRBV7-9,TRBD2,TRBJ2-1,many,CASSLRTSGTYEQFF
TRBV5-5,TRBD2,TRBJ2-5,many,CASSLPSGMQETQYF
TRBV10-3,NA,TRBJ2-3,many,CATTGDGGNTQYF
TRBV6-5,NA,TRBJ2-5,once,CASSPGQGRQETQYF
TRBV20-1,NA,TRBJ2-3,many,CSATLDSGTSTDTQYF
TRBV6-5,TRBD1,TRBJ1-6,NA,CASRPGQGHSPLHF
TRBV5-8,NA,TRBJ2-5,few,CASSLVEALQRETQYF
TRBV5-5,NA,TRBJ2-7,many,CASSLAPGQIYEQYF
TRBV18,NA,TRBJ2-5,many,CASSPPNSQETQYF
TRBV12-5,NA,TRBJ2-3,NA,CASSLATPGHTDTQYF
TRBV6-5,NA,TRBJ1-2,NA,CASSGAGGGYTF
TRBV11-3,NA,TRBJ2-3,many,CASSTGGAGTDTQYF
TRBV11-2,NA,TRBJ1-3,NA,CATSPGQRNYGYTIYF
TRBV29-1,NA,TRBJ2-1,many,CSVRGGGSYNEQFF
TRBV2,TRBD1,TRBJ1-2,once,CASRSGGQPDGGYTF
TRBV9,TRBD2,TRBJ2-2,many,CASSVGLLPGLAGTGELFF
TRBV7-2,TRBD2,TRBJ2-7,many,CASSLQRGPSYEQYF
TRBV13,TRBD2,TRBJ2-2,many,CASSLRLAGGTGELFF
TRBV5-1,NA,TRBJ2-7,many,CASSLWTETRGQYF
TRBV4-3,TRBD1,TRBJ1-2,many,CASSHTTPDRGQNGYTF
TRBV15,NA,TRBJ1-2,many,CATSSLQNYGYTF
TRBV7-3,TRBD2,TRBJ2-5,many,CASSLIAGGPNGETQYF
TRBV9,NA,TRBJ1-6,NA,CASSQEGRSSSPLHF
TRBV12-5,NA,TRBJ1-6,many,CASGSTGFSPLHF
TRBV7-2,NA,TRBJ1-6,NA,CASSLEGSPLHF
TRBV11-2,TRBD1,TRBJ1-3,many,CASSLGDRGFGNTIYF
TRBV12-3/TRBV12-4,TRBD2,TRBJ2-5,NA,CASSVTSGRETQYF
TRBV10-2,TRBD1,TRBJ1-1,NA,CASRTGGMNTEAFF
TRBV7-6,NA,TRBJ1-4,few,CASSSTGGEEKLFF
TRBV7-3,NA,TRBJ1-5,many,CASSLSGQKGQPQHF
TRBV2,NA,TRBJ1-2,many,CASSEAGANYGYTF
TRBV27,NA,TRBJ1-6,NA,CASSLSARLSSYNSPLHF
TRBV20-1,NA,TRBJ1-4,NA,CSAPGTSGRDATNEKLFF
TRBV30,NA,TRBJ1-5,few,CAWSQVGSNQPQHF
TRBV6-5,TRBD2,TRBJ2-1,NA,CARRLAGEVFPGRQQSF
TRBV20-1,NA,TRBJ1-4,NA,CSARDQRGGLTGEKLFF
TRBV9,TRBD2,TRBJ2-7,many,CASSVGTSSLEQYF
TRBV6-2/TRBV6-3,NA,TRBJ2-2,NA,CASSWTGSGELFF
TRBV20-1,TRBD2,TRBJ2-7,many,CSALKGLAGDEQYF
TRBV5-1,NA,TRBJ2-5,many,CASSLDTGKGETQYF
TRBV24-1,NA,TRBJ2-3,NA,CATGDNSADTQYF
TRBV7-9,TRBD1,TRBJ1-2,many,CASSFTGTGDYGYTF
TRBV20-1,NA,TRBJ1-1,NA,CSASSGTVNTEAFF
TRBV5-6,TRBD1,TRBJ2-2,NA,CASNPTGLTGELFF
TRBV5-4,TRBD1,TRBJ2-7,many,CASSAWRRGLNYEQYF
TRBV9,NA,TRBJ1-2,many,CASSVMDIGNYGYTF